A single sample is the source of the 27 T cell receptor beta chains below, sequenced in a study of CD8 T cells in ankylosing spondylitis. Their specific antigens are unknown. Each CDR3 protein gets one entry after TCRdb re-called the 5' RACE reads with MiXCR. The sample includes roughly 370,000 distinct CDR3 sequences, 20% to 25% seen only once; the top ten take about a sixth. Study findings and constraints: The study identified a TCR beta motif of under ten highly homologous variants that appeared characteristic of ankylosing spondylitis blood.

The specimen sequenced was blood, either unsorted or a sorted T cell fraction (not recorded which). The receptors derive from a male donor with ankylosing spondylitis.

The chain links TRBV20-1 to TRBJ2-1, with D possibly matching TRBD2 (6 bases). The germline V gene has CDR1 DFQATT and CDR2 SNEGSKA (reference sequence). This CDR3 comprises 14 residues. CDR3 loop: CSHTRGRSYNEQFF. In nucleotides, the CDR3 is TGCAGCCACACCCGAGGGAGGTCCTACAATGAGCAGTTCTTC.

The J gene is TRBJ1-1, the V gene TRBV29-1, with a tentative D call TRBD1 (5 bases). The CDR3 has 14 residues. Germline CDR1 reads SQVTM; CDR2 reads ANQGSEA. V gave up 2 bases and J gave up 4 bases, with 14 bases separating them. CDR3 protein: CSVEKTKGSTEAFF. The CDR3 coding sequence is TGCAGCGTTGAAAAAACCAAGGGGAGCACTGAAGCTTTCTTT.

CDR3 residues: CASSPSEGVTYEQYF. The CDR3 nucleotides read TGTGCCAGCAGCCCCTCGGAGGGGGTGACCTACGAGCAGTACTTC. The rearrangement joins TRBV5-6 to TRBJ2-7; D possibly matches TRBD1 or TRBD2 (6 bases each). CDR3 size: 15 residues. V lost 4 bases and J lost 2, with 16 bases in between. Germline-derived CDR1 and CDR2 are SGHDT and YYEEEE.

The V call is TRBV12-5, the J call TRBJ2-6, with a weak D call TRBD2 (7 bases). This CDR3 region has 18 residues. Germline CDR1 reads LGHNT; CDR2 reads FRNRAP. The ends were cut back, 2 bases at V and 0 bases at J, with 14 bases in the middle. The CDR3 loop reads CASGLSGGRTSGANVLTF. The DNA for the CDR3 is TGTGCTAGTGGTTTGTCGGGGGGCCGGACCTCTGGGGCCAACGTCCTGACTTTC.

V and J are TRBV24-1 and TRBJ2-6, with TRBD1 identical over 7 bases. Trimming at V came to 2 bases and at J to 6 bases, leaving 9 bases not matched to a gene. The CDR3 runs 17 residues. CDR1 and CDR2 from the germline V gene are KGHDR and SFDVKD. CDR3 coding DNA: TGTGCCACCAGTGATTCGGGTAGGGGGCTGTCGGCCAACGTCCTGACTTTC. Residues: CATSDSGRGLSANVLTF.

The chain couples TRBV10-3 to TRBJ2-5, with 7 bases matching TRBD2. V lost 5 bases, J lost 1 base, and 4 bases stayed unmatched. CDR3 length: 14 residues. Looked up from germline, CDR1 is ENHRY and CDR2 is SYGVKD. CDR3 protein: CAISRSGGQETQYF. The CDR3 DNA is TGTGCCATCAGTCGTTCGGGGGGCCAAGAGACCCAGTACTTC.

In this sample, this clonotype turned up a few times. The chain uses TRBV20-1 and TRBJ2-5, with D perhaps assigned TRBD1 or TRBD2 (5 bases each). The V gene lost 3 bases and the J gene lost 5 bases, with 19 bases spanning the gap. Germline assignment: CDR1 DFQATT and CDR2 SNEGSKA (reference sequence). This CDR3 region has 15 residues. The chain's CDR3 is CSASRPGPWGETQYF. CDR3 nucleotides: TGCAGTGCTAGCCGGCCGGGACCTTGGGGGGAGACCCAGTACTTC.

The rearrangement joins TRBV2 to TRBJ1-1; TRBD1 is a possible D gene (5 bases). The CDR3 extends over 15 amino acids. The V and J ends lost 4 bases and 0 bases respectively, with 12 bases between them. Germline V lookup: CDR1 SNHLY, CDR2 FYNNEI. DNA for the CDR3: TGTGCCAGCAGTGTAGGAGGACACATGAACACTGAAGCTTTCTTT. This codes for CASSVGGHMNTEAFF.

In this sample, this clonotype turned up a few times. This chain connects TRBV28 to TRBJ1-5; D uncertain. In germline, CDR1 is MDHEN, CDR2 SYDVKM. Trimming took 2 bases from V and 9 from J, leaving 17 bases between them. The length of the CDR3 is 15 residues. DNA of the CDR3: TGTGCCAGCAGTTTAGGTAGGGCGGGATGGGCGCCCCAGCATTTT. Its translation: CASSLGRAGWAPQHF.

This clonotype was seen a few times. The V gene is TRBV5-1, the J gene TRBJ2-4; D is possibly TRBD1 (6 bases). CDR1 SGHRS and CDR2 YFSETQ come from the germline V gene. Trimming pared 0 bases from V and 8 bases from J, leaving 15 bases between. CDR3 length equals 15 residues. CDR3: CASSLVLGAQDIQYF. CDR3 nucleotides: TGCGCCAGCAGCTTGGTGTTGGGGGCTCAGGACATTCAGTACTTC. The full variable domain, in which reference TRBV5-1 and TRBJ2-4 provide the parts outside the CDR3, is KAGVTQTPRYLIKTRGQQVTLSCSPISGHRSVSWYQQTPGQGLQFLFEYFSETQRNKGNFPGRFSGRQFSNSRSEMNVSTLELGDSALYLCASSLVLGAQDIQYFGAGTRLSVL.

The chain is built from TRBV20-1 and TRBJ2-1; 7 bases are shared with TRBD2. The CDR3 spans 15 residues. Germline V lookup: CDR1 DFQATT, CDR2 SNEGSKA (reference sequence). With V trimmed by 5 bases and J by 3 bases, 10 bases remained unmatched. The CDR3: CSACRQRELYNEQFF. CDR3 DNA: TGCAGTGCTTGCCGTCAGCGGGAACTCTACAATGAGCAGTTCTTC.

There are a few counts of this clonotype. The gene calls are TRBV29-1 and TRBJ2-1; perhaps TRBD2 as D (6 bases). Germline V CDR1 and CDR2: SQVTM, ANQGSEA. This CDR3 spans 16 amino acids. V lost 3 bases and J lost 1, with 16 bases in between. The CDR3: CSVEAIGDFSYNEQFF. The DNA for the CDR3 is TGCAGCGTTGAGGCCATAGGGGACTTTTCCTACAATGAGCAGTTCTTC.

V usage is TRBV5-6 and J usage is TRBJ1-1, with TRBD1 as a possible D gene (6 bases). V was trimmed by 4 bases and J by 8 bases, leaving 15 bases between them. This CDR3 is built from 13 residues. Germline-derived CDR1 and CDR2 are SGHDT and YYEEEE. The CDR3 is CASSTNRDWEAFF. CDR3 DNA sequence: TGTGCCAGCAGCACAAACAGGGACTGGGAAGCTTTCTTT.

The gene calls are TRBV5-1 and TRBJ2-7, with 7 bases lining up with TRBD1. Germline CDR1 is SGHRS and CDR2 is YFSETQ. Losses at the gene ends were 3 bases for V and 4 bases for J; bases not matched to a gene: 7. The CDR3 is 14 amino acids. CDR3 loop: CASSSTGAMYEQYF. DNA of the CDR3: TGCGCCAGCAGCTCCACAGGGGCGATGTACGAGCAGTACTTC.

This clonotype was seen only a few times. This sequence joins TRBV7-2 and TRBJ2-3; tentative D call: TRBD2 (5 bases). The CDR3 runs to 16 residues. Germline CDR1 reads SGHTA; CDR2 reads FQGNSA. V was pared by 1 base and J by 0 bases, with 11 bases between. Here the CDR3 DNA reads TGTGCCAGCAGCTTAGATGTGGGAGCTAGCACAGATACGCAGTATTTT. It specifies CASSLDVGASTDTQYF.

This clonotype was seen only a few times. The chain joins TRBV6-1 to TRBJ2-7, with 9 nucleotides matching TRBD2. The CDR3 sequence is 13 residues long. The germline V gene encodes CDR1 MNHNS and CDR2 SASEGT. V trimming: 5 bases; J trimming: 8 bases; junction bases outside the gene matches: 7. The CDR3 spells CASSQGTSFQQYF. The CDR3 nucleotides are TGTGCCAGCAGTCAGGGGACTAGCTTTCAGCAGTACTTC.

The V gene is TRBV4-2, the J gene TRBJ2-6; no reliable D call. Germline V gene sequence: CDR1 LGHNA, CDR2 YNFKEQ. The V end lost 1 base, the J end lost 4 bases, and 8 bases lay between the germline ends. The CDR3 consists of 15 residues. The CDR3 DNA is TGTGCCAGCAGCCAAGTAGGGAACGGGGCCAACGTCCTGACTTTC. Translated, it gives CASSQVGNGANVLTF.

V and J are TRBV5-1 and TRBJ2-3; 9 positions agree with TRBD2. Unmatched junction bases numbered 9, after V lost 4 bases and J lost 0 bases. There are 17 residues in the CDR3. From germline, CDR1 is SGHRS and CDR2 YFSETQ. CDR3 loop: CASSPASGALSTDTQYF. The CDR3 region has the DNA TGCGCCAGCAGCCCGGCTAGCGGGGCCCTGAGCACAGATACGCAGTATTTT. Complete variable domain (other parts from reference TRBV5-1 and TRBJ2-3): KAGVTQTPRYLIKTRGQQVTLSCSPISGHRSVSWYQQTPGQGLQFLFEYFSETQRNKGNFPGRFSGRQFSNSRSEMNVSTLELGDSALYLCASSPASGALSTDTQYFGPGTRLTVL.

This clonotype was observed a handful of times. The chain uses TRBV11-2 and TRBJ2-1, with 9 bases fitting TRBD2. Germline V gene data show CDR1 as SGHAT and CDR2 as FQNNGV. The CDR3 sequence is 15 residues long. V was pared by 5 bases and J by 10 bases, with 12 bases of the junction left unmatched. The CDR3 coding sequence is TGTGCCAGCAGCCAGGTGGCGGGAGGGCCCTTCGAGCAGTTCTTC. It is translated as CASSQVAGGPFEQFF.

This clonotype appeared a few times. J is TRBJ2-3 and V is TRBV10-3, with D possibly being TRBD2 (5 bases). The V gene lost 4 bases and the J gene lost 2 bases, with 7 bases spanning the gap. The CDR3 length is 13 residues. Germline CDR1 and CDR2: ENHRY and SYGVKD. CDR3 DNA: TGTGCCATCAGTGGACGGGACACAGATACGCAGTATTTT. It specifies CAISGRDTDTQYF.

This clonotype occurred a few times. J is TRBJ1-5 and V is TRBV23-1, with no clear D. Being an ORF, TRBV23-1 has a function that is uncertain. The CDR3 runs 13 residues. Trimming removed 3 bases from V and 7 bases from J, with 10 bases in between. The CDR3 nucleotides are TGCGCCAGCAGTCAGGGGAGGATCCAGCCCCAGCATTTT. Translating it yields CASSQGRIQPQHF.

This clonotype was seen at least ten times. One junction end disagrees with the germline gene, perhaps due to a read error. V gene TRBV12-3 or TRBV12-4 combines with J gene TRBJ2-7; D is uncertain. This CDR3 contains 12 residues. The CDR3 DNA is TGTGCCAGCAGATTAGGTACCTACGAGCAGTACTTC. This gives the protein CASRLGTYEQYF.

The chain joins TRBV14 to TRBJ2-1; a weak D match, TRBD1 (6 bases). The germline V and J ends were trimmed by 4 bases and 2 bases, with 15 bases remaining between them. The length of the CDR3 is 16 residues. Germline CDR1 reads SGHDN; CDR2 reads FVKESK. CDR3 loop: CASSPLGAGTYNEQFF. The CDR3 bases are TGTGCCAGCAGCCCGTTGGGGGCGGGCACCTACAATGAGCAGTTCTTC.

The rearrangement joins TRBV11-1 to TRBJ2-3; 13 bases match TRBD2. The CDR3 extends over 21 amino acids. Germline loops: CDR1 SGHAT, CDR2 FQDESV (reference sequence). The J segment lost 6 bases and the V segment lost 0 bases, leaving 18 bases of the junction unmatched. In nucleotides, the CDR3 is TGTGCCAGCAGCTTAGCGCTAGACTGGGGCCAGACTAGCGGGAGGCGCGATACGCAGTATTTT. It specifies CASSLALDWGQTSGRRDTQYF.

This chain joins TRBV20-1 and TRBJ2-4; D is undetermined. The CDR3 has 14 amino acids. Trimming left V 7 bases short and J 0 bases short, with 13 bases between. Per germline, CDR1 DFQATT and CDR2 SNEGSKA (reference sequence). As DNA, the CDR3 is TGCAGTGGGATAAAACCACTAGCCAAAAACATTCAGTACTTC. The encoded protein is CSGIKPLAKNIQYF.

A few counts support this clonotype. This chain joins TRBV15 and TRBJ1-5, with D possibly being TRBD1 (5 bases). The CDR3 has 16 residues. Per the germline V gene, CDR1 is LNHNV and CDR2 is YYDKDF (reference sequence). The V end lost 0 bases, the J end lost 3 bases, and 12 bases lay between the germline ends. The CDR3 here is CATSRDGGGYNQPQHF. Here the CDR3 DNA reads TGTGCCACCAGCAGAGATGGTGGGGGGTACAATCAGCCCCAGCATTTT.

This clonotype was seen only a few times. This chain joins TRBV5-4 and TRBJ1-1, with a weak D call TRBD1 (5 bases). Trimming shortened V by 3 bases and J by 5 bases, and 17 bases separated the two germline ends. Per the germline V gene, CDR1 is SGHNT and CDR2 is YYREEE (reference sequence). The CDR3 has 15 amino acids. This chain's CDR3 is CASSSISGRGTEAFF. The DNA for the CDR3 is TGTGCCAGCAGCTCAATATCGGGTCGGGGGACTGAAGCTTTCTTT.